Described below is a single T cell receptor beta chain sequence and its context. This clonotype was recorded at least ten times. What this receptor recognizes is not known. No much larger clone is present one base from it, and per-base qualities are unavailable. According to the germline V gene, CDR1 reads ENHRY and CDR2 reads SYGVKD. Relative to germline, V is missing 2 bases and J is missing 5 bases, with 0 bases of the junction outside any gene match. CDR3 length: 13 amino acids, cysteine to phenylalanine. The CDR3 DNA has 39 bases and is translated from base 1. The TCR beta CDR3 regions were amplified from the RNA transcripts. For the first round of RT-PCR on the TCR CDR3, the HTBI primer set was used together with the Qiagen OneStep RT-PCR kit. Libraries were constructed in a second round of multiplex PCR, after which size selection and purification were carried out. The libraries were sequenced on an Illumina HiSeq2000 using paired-end 100 bp reads. In the original analysis: Raw data were processed with SOAPnuke, discarding reads with adapters, uncalled bases, mean Phred below 15, or no exact constant-primer or identifier match. COPE v1.2.5 was used to merge the high-quality paired reads, and each unique nucleotide sequence was defined as a clonotype. MiTCR v1.1 was used to align clonotypes to the IMGT TRBV, TRBD and TRBJ reference segments. Only V-J combinations with frequency above 0.0001, covering 98% to 99.2% of repertoires, were analysed. The TCS score was defined as F50 (clonal expansion) divided by E x V (chaos), with BLOSUM62-based TCRdist calculated between CDR3 peptides within each V-J. Welch's t-statistics and random forest reduced roughly 540 V-J features to under 15, which were used in a naive Bayes classifier (R e1071). The public reads were reprocessed in TCRdb via fastp at Q25 and MiXCR, keeping in-frame beta chains. Identical CDR3 protein sequences are pooled into one entry, listed with their most common genes and DNA. For this entry, the V and J calls and clone size follow TCRdb and not the study's own pipeline. Within this sample are over 350,000 distinct CDR3 sequences, with around 15% of them counted one time only. About 12% of the sample rests with the top ten.

In the ophthalmopathy patients, disease was moderately to severely active, with a Clinical Activity Score of 3 or more, a NOSPECS grade of 4 or more, and a duration of less than 3 months. Patients with uncontrolled infections, other autoimmune diseases, pregnancy or lactation were excluded. Clinical symptoms, serum thyroxine and TRAb, thyroid ultrasound, and orbital computed tomography formed the basis for the diagnoses. PBMCs were separated from 7.5 to 10 ml of fresh peripheral blood using Ficoll-Paque density gradient centrifugation. Trizol reagent was used to extract total RNA, and RNA quality was then checked on an Agilent 2100 Bioanalyzer. This entry comes from a study of T cells in Graves' hyperthyroidism and ophthalmopathy (dated by TCRdb to about 2019). About the study as a whole: Peripheral blood samples were taken at the time of initial diagnosis, prior to any treatment. An independent validation cohort of 18 to 20 hyperthyroidism patients and over 15 patients who later progressed to ophthalmopathy tested prospective prediction of ophthalmopathy. The 100 discovery patients were divided at random into training and test sets in a 7:3 ratio. To identify distinguishing TCR V-J signatures, a discovery cohort of roughly 100 patients was used, comprising 43 with Graves' ophthalmopathy and around 57 with stable Graves' hyperthyroidism. After blood sampling, hyperthyroidism patients were treated with methimazole at a starting dose of 30 mg daily, and ophthalmopathy patients were treated with high-dose intravenous methylprednisolone. The study also compared thyroid tissue and blood T-cell repertoires from about 6 Graves' hyperthyroidism patients. TCR Vbeta CDR3 sequencing of 120 to 150 peripheral blood samples (over 40 ophthalmopathy, 75 to 80 hyperthyroidism and roughly 17 progressor patients) is reported in the paper. Broad study findings and their caveats: Most expanded thyroid clonotypes (frequency above 0.001) were also detected in blood, suggesting blood repertoires may reflect thyroid immune responses. No statistical method was used to set the sample size in advance, and investigators knew the group allocation. During validation, the model predicted progression to ophthalmopathy a median of approximately 6 months ahead of onset, with approximately 71% sensitivity and almost 75% specificity. Ophthalmopathy was separated from stable hyperthyroidism by a 13 V-J signature model, with about 86% sensitivity and 81% to 82% specificity obtained in cross-validation and 80%/75% obtained in testing.

The chain was built from TRBV10-3 and TRBJ2-1, with 7 bases in between that match TRBD2. The sample consisted of blood. The receptor's source is a man between 18 and 29 years old with Graves' ophthalmopathy. Here the CDR3 is given as CAISEGGDNEQFF. The DNA reads TGTGCCATCAGTGAGGGGGGGGACAATGAGCAGTTCTTC.